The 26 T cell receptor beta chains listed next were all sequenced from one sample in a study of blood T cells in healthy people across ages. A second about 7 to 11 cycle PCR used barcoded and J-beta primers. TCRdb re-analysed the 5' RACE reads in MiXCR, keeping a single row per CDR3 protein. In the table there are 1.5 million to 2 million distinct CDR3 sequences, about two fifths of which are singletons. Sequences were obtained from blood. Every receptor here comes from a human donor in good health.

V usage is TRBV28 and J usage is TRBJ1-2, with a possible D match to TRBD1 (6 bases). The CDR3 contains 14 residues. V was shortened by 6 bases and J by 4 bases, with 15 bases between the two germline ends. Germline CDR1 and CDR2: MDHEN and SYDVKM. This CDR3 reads CASRLFSGAYGYTF. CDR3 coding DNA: TGTGCCAGCAGACTTTTCTCAGGGGCCTATGGCTACACCTTC.

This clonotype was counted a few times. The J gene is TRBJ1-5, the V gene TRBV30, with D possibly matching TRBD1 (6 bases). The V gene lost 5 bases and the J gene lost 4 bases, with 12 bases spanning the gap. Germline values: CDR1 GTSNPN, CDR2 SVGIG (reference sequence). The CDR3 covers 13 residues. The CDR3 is CAWAQGGNQPQHF. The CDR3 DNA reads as TGTGCCTGGGCTCAAGGGGGGAATCAGCCCCAGCATTTT.

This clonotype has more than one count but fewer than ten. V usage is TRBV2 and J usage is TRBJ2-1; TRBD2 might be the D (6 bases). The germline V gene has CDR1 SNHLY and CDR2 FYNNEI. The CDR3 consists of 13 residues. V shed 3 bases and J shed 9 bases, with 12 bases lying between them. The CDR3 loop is CASSDERVSEQFF. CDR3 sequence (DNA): TGTGCCAGCAGTGACGAGCGGGTGAGTGAGCAGTTCTTC.

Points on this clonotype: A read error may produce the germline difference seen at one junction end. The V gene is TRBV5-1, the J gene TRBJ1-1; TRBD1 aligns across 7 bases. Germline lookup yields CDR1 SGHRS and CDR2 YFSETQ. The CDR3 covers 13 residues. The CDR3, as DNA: TGCACCAGCAGCTTTGAACAGGGGACTGAAGCTTTCTTT. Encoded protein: CTSSFEQGTEAFF.

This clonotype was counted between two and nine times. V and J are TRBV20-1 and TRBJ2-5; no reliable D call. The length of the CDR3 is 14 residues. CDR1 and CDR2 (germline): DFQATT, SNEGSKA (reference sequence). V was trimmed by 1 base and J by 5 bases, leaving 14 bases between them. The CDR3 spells CSARVPLVFETQYF. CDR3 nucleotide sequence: TGCAGTGCTAGAGTTCCCTTGGTATTTGAGACCCAGTACTTC.

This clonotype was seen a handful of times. CDR3 bases: TGTGCCAGCAACATAAGGGGCCGACTAGCAGCCCTCCACTTT. It yields the protein CASNIRGRLAALHF. The gene calls are TRBV7-2 and TRBJ1-6; D is perhaps TRBD1 (5 bases). Germline-derived CDR1 and CDR2 are SGHTA and FQGNSA. The CDR3 is made up of 14 amino acids. Trimming shortened V by 7 bases and J by 14 bases, and 21 bases separated the two germline ends. Together with reference TRBV7-2 and TRBJ1-6, the CDR3 gives the full variable domain: GAGVSQSPSNKVTEKGKDVELRCDPISGHTALYWYRQSLGQGLEFLIYFQGNSAPDKSGLPSDRFSAERTGGSVSTLTIQRTQQEDSAVYLCASNIRGRLAALHFGNGTRLTVT.

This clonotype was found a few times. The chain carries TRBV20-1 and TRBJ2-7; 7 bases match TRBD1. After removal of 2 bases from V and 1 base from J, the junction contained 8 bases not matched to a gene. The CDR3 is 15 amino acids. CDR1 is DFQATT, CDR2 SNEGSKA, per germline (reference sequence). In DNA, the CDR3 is TGCAGTGCTAGAACCGGGACAGCTATTTCCTACGAGCAGTACTTC. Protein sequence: CSARTGTAISYEQYF.

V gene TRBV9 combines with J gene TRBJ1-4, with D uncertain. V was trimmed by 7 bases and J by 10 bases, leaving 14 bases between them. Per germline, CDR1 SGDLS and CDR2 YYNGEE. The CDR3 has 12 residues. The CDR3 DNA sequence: TGTGCCAGCGGCCCGCCGTCGGGAAAACTGTTTTTT. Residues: CASGPPSGKLFF.

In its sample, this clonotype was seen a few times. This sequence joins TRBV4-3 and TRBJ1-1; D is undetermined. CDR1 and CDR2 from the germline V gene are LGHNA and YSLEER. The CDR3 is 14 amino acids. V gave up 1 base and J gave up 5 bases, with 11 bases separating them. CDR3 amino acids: CASSQADGWTEAFF. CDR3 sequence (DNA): TGCGCCAGCAGCCAAGCGGACGGATGGACTGAAGCTTTCTTT.

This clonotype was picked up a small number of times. The CDR3 DNA is TGTGCCAGCAGTGGTGATCGGGGCGCGGCAGATACGCAGTATTTT. Its protein is CASSGDRGAADTQYF. The chain combines TRBV2 with TRBJ2-3; D assignment may be TRBD1 or TRBD2 (5 bases each). The CDR3 runs 15 residues. The germline gives CDR1 SNHLY, CDR2 FYNNEI. Trimming stripped 4 bases from V and 4 bases from J, with 15 bases between.

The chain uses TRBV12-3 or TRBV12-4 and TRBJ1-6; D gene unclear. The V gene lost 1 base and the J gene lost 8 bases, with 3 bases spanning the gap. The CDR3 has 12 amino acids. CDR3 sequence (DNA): TGTGCCAGCAGTTTAGTGTATTCACCCCTCCACTTT. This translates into CASSLVYSPLHF.

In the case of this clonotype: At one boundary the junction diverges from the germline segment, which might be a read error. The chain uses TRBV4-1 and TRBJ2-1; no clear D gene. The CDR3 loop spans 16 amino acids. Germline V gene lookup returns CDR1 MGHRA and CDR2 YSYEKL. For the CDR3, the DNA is TGCGCCGGCAGCCAAGGAATCCTGCGGCTCCACAATGAGCAGTTCTTC. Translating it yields CAGSQGILRLHNEQFF.

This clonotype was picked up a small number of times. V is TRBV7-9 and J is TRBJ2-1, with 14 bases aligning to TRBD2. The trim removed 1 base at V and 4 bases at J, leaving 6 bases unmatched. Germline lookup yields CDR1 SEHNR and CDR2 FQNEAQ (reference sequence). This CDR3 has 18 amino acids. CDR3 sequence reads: CASSLDGLAGGIYNEQFF. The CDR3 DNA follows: TGTGCCAGCAGCTTAGACGGACTAGCGGGGGGCATATACAATGAGCAGTTCTTC. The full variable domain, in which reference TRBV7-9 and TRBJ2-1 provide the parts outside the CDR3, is DTGVSQNPRHKITKRGQNVTFRCDPISEHNRLYWYRQTLGQGPEFLTYFQNEAQLEKSRLLSDRFSAERPKGSFSTLEIQRTEQGDSAMYLCASSLDGLAGGIYNEQFFGPGTRLTVL.

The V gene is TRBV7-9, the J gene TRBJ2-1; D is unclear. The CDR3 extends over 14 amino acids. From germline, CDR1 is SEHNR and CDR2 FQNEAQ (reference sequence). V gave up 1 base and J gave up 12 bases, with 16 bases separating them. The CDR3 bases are TGTGCCAGCAGCTTAGTTGGGAACTGGGAATTGCAGTTCTTC. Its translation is CASSLVGNWELQFF. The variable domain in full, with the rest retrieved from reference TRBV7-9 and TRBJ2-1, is DTGVSQNPRHKITKRGQNVTFRCDPISEHNRLYWYRQTLGQGPEFLTYFQNEAQLEKSRLLSDRFSAERPKGSFSTLEIQRTEQGDSAMYLCASSLVGNWELQFFGPGTRLTVL.

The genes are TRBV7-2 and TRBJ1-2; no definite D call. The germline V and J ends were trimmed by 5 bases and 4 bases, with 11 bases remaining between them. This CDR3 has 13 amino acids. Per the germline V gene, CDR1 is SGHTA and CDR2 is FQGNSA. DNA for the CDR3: TGTGCCAGCAGCCAGCCGACAATCTATGGCTACACCTTC. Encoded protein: CASSQPTIYGYTF.

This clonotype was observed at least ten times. The CDR3, as DNA: TGTGCCAGCAGCTCCCGACCTGCCTACGAGCAGTACTTC. Protein sequence: CASSSRPAYEQYF. V gene TRBV7-2 combines with J gene TRBJ2-7; no clear D. Germline CDR1 is SGHTA and CDR2 is FQGNSA. This CDR3 comprises 13 residues. V was cut by 4 bases and J by 2 bases, with 9 bases left in between.

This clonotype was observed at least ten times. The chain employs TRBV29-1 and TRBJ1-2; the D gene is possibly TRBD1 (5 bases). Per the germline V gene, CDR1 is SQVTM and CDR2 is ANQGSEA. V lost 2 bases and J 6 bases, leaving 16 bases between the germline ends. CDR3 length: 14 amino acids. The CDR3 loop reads CSVEYANRDDGYTF. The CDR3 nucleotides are TGCAGCGTTGAATATGCTAACCGGGACGATGGCTACACCTTC.

This chain's CDR3 is CASSRSDGMGEAFF. The CDR3 DNA reads as TGCGCCAGCAGCCGAAGTGACGGAATGGGTGAAGCTTTCTTT. The J gene is TRBJ1-1, the V gene TRBV4-3; D is unresolved. Per germline, CDR1 LGHNA and CDR2 YSLEER. The V and J ends lost 4 bases and 7 bases respectively, with 16 bases between them. CDR3 size: 14 residues.

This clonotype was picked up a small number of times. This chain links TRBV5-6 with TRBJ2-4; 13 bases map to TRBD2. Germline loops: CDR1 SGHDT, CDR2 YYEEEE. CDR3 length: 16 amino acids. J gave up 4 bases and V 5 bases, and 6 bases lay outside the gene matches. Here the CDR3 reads CASSLGLAGDKNIQYF. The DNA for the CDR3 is TGTGCCAGCAGTCTTGGACTAGCGGGGGATAAAAACATTCAGTACTTC.

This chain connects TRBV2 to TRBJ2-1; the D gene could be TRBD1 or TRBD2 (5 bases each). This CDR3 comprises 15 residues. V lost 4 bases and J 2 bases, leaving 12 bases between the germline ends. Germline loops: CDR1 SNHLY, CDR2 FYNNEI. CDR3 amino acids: CASSGPGRTYNEQFF. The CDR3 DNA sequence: TGTGCCAGCAGTGGTCCGGGACGGACCTACAATGAGCAGTTCTTC.

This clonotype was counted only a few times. The DNA for the CDR3 is TGCAGTGCTAGCCCCCGGGTTAATGGCTACACCTTC. Translation gives CSASPRVNGYTF. The chain links TRBV20-1 to TRBJ1-2; D is unclear. CDR1 and CDR2 from the germline V gene are DFQATT and SNEGSKA (reference sequence). The CDR3 sequence is 12 residues long. Trimming left V 3 bases short and J 6 bases short, with 11 bases between.

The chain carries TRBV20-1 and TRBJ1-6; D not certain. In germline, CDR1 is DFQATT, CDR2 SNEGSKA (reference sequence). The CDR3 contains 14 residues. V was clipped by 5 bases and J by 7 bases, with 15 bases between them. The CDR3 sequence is CSAVTGFTNSPLHF. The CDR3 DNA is TGCAGTGCTGTGACCGGGTTCACGAATTCACCCCTCCACTTT.

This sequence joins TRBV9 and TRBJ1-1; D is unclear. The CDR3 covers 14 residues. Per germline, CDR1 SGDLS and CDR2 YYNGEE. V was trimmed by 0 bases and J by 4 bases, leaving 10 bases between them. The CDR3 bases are TGTGCCAGCAGCGTAGAAAACCGTGGCACTGAAGCTTTCTTT. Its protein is CASSVENRGTEAFF.

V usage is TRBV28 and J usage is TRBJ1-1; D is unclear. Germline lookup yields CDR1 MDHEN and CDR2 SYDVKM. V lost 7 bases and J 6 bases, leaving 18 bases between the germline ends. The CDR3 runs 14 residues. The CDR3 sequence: CASTLGESPPEAFF. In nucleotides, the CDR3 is TGTGCCAGCACCCTGGGAGAGAGTCCCCCTGAAGCTTTCTTT.

CDR3 bases: TGTGCCAGCAACCTAGCCCCCTCCTACAATGAGCAGTTCTTC. Amino acid sequence: CASNLAPSYNEQFF. V and J are TRBV28 and TRBJ2-1; maybe TRBD2 (5 bases). CDR1 is MDHEN and CDR2 is SYDVKM in the germline V gene. V was pared by 7 bases and J by 0 bases, with 10 bases between. CDR3 length equals 14 residues.

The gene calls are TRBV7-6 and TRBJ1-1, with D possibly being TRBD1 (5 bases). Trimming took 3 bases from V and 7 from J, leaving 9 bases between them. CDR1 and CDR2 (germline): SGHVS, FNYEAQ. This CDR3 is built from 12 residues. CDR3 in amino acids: CASSLVGVEAFF. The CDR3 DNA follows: TGTGCCAGCAGCTTGGTAGGGGTTGAAGCTTTCTTT.